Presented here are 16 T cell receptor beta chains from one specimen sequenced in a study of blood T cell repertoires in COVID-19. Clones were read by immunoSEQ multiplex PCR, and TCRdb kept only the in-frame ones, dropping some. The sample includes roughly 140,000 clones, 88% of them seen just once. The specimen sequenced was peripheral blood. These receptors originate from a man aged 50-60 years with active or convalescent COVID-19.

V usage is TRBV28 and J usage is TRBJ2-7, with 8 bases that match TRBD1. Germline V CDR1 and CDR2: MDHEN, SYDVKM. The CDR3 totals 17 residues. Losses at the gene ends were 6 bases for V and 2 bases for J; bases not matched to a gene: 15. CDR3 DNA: TGTGCCAGCAGCCAACTCAAAAGGACAGGGCTCCCCTACGAGCAGTACTTC. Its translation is CASSQLKRTGLPYEQYF.

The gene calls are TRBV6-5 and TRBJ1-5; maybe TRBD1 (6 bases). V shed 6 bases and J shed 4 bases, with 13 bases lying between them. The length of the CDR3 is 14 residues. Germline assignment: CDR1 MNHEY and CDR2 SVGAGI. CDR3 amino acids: CASRSGAVNQPQHF. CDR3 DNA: TGTGCCAGCAGATCAGGGGCAGTTAATCAGCCCCAGCATTTT.

The CDR3 DNA sequence: TGTGCCAGCTCACCCCCGGGACAGGGGAACACTGAAGCTTTCTTT. Translating gives CASSPPGQGNTEAFF. The rearrangement uses TRBV18 and TRBJ1-1; 9 positions agree with TRBD1. V lost 3 bases and J lost 1; bases outside the gene matches: 3. The V gene's germline CDR1 is KGHSH and CDR2 LQKENI. The CDR3 contains 15 residues.

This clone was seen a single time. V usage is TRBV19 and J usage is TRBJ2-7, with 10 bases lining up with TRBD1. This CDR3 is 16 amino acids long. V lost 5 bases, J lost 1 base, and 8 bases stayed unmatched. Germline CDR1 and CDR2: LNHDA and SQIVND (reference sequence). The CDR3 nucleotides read TGTGCCAGTAGTCCCCGGGGACAGGGGAAGTCCTACGAGCAGTACTTC. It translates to CASSPRGQGKSYEQYF.

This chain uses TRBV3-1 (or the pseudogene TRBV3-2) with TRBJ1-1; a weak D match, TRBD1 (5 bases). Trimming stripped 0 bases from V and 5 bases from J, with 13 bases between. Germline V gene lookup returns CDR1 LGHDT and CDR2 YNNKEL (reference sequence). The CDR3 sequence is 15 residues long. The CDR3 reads CASSQDKGIGTEAFF. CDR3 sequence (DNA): TGTGCCAGCAGCCAAGATAAGGGGATAGGGACTGAAGCTTTCTTT.

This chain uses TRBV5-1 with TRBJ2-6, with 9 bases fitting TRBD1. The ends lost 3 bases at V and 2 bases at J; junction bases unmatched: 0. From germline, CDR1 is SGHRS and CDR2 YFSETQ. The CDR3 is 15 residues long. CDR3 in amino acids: CASSWTGAGANVLTF. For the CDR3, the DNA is TGCGCCAGCAGCTGGACAGGGGCTGGGGCCAACGTCCTGACTTTC.

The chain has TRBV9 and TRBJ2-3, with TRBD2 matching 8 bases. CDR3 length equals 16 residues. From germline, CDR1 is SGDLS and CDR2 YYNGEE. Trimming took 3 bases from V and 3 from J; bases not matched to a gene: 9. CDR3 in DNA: TGTGCCAGCAGCGGAGGACTGAGCGGGAGAACAGATACGCAGTATTTT. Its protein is CASSGGLSGRTDTQYF.

CDR3 DNA sequence: TGTGCCAGCAGCTCTCGAGACAATGAGCAGTTCTTC. This encodes CASSSRDNEQFF. V usage is TRBV9 and J usage is TRBJ2-1, with D uncertain. Germline-derived CDR1 and CDR2 are SGDLS and YYNGEE. This CDR3 comprises 12 residues. Trimming removed 4 bases at V and 5 bases at J, with 7 bases between.

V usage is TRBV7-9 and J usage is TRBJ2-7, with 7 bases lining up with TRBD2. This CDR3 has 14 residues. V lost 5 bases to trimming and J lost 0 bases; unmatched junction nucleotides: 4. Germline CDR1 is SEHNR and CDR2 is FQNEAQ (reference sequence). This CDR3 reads CASSLTSVSYEQYF. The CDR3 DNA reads TGTGCCAGCAGCCTCACTAGCGTCTCCTACGAGCAGTACTTC.

CDR3 amino acids: CASSQDSLAGANVLTF. In DNA form, the CDR3 reads TGTGCCAGCAGCCAAGATAGCCTAGCAGGGGCCAACGTCCTGACTTTC. The V and J genes are TRBV4-2 and TRBJ2-6; a weak D match, TRBD2 (5 bases). Germline V gene sequence: CDR1 LGHNA, CDR2 YNFKEQ. V lost 0 bases to trimming and J lost 4 bases, with 10 bases between them. CDR3 size: 16 residues.

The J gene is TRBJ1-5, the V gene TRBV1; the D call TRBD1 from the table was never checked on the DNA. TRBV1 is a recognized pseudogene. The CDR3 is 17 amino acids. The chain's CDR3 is CTSSQDQGIHSNQPQHF. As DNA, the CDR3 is TGCACCAGCAGCCAAGATCAGGGGATCCATAGCAATCAGCCCCAGCATTTT.

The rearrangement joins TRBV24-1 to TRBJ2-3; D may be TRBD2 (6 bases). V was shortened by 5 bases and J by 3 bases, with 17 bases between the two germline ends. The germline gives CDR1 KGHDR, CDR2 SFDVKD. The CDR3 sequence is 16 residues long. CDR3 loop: CATSAFGGLTTDTQYF. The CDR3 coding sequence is TGTGCCACCAGTGCCTTCGGGGGACTGACTACAGATACGCAGTATTTT.

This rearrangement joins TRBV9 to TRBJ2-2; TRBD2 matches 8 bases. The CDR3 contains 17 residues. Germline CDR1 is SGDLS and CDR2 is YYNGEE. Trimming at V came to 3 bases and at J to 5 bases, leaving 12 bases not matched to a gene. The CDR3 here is CASSAHLLAVGTGELFF. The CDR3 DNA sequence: TGTGCCAGCAGCGCCCACCTACTAGCGGTTGGGACCGGGGAGCTGTTTTTT.

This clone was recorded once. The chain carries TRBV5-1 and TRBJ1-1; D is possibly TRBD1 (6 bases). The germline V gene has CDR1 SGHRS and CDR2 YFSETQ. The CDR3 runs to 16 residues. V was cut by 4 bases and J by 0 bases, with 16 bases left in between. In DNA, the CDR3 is TGCGCCAGCAGCCCTACAGGGATTTTTTTGAACACTGAAGCTTTCTTT. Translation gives CASSPTGIFLNTEAFF.

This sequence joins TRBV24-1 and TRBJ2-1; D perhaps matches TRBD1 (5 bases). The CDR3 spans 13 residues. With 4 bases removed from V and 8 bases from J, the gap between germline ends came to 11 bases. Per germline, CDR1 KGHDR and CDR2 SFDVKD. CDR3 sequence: CATSEGFRDEQFF. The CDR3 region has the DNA TGTGCCACCAGTGAGGGTTTCAGGGATGAGCAGTTCTTC.

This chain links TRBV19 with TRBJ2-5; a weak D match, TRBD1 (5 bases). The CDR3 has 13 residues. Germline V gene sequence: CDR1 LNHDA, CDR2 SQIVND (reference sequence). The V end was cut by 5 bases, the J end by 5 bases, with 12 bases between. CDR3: CASSWGPGETQYF. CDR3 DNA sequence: TGTGCCAGTAGTTGGGGCCCCGGGGAGACCCAGTACTTC.